The clone carrying this T cell receptor (beta chain) was recorded many times. What it recognizes is unknown. These data belong to a study of T cell repertoires in cytomegalovirus infection. At the level of the study: Used in the study were CMV epitopes, some recently identified and HLA-C-restricted, others well-studied and HLA-B-restricted.

A single record per CDR3 protein comes from TCRdb applying MiXCR to the reads. The table has approximately 220,000 distinct CDR3 sequences, around two fifths seen once. Looked up from germline, CDR1 is SEHNR and CDR2 is FQNEAQ (reference sequence). The junction had 14 bases not matched to a gene; V was cut back by 5 bases and J by 7 bases. CDR3 length: 16 amino acids. This receptor was obtained from a human donor in good health (CMV status not recorded). Some clones in this sample may be carry-over from other donors' samples. This chain joins TRBV7-9 and TRBJ2-1; 7 bases are a match to TRBD2. Sequenced here: CD8+ T cells from cultured PBMCs, sampled from culture after CMV antigen stimulation. CDR3 sequence (DNA): TGTGCCAGCAGCCCCCTGACTAGCACGACCCGGAATGAGCAGTTCTTC. Translation gives CASSPLTSTTRNEQFF.